Listed here are 5 T cell receptor beta chains from one sample, sequenced in a study of chemoradiotherapy in HPV16-positive cancers. Generated by immunoSEQ multiplex PCR, the TCRdb table keeps only in-frame clones and is missing some. The sample holds about 24,000 clones, less than 90% seen once. The sequenced sample was blood, obtained from a patient who underwent chemoradiotherapy. All receptors come from a human donor with HPV-associated anogenital cancer.

The rearrangement uses TRBV5-4 and TRBJ2-2; 11 bases are shared with TRBD2. The CDR3 is made up of 15 amino acids. J gave up 7 bases and V 3 bases, and 5 bases lay outside the gene matches. Germline V gene sequence: CDR1 SGHNT, CDR2 YYREEE (reference sequence). CDR3 loop: CASSYTSGSFGELFF. DNA of the CDR3: TGTGCCAGCAGCTATACTAGCGGGAGTTTCGGGGAGCTGTTTTTT.

The chain carries TRBV27 and TRBJ2-2; no definite D call. CDR3 length equals 13 residues. CDR1 is MNHEY, CDR2 SMNVEV, per germline (reference sequence). The V and J ends lost 7 bases and 5 bases respectively, with 11 bases between them. The CDR3 coding sequence is TGTGCCAGCAACCCTGCTCCAACCGGGGAGCTGTTTTTT. This gives the protein CASNPAPTGELFF.

DNA of the CDR3: TGTGCCAGCAGCCAAGGGAGGAGCCGGACAACCTACGAGCAGTACTTC. Residues: CASSQGRSRTTYEQYF. The V and J genes are TRBV14 and TRBJ2-7; either TRBD1 or TRBD2 may fit D (5 bases each). Germline CDR1 reads SGHDN; CDR2 reads FVKESK. CDR3 length: 16 amino acids. V shed 1 base and J shed 2 bases, with 15 bases lying between them. Looking up the rest from reference TRBV14 and TRBJ2-7 gives the full variable domain: EAGVTQFPSHSVIEKGQTVTLRCDPISGHDNLYWYRRVMGKEIKFLLHFVKESKQDESGMPNNRFLAERTGGTYSTLKVQPAELEDSGVYFCASSQGRSRTTYEQYFGPGTRLTVT.

The chain joins TRBV6-6 to TRBJ1-1, with 8 bases lining up with TRBD1. The CDR3 contains 15 residues. Germline V gives CDR1 MNHNY, CDR2 SVGAGI (reference sequence). Trimming at V came to 6 bases and at J to 1 base, leaving 7 bases not matched to a gene. CDR3 amino acids: CASRLQGQGNTEAFF. For the CDR3, the DNA is TGTGCCAGCAGACTTCAAGGACAGGGGAACACTGAAGCTTTCTTT.

The chain combines TRBV14 with TRBJ2-7, with 12 bases lining up with TRBD2. The CDR3 spans 14 residues. Trimming removed 5 bases from V and 9 bases from J; junction bases left unmatched: 8. Looked up from germline, CDR1 is SGHDN and CDR2 is FVKESK. CDR3 in amino acids: CASSFLAGGLRQYF. The CDR3 region has the DNA TGTGCCAGCAGCTTCCTAGCGGGGGGGCTTCGGCAGTACTTC.